The 22 T cell receptor beta chains presented below share a single source sample, sequenced in a study of metastatic and nonmetastatic thyroid tumors. No patient received treatment before thyroid surgery. From the PCR reads, TCRdb re-called clones with MiXCR. Of approximately 30,000 clones in the sample, around 22% are singletons; the top ten hold about 2.4%. Material: blood. All receptors come from a female donor with papillary thyroid cancer or a benign thyroid nodule (not recorded which). Some clones in this sample may be carry-over from other donors' samples.

Comments on this clone: One end of the junction does not line up with germline, which may come from a read error. CDR3 nucleotide sequence: TGCAGTGCTCGTGTACAGCGGTACACCGGGGCGCTGTTTTTT. It encodes CSARVQRYTGALFF. The V gene is TRBV20-1, the J gene TRBJ2-2; D tentatively reads TRBD1 or TRBD2 (5 bases each). The germline V gene encodes CDR1 DFQATT and CDR2 SNEGSKA (reference sequence). This CDR3 region has 14 residues.

The J gene is TRBJ1-1, the V gene TRBV18; D is ambiguous. Trimming cost V 6 bases and J 0 bases, with 23 bases left between them. This CDR3 has 18 residues. Germline CDR1 is KGHSH and CDR2 is LQKENI. The CDR3 loop reads CASSRKIGRAEVNTEAFF. CDR3 in DNA: TGTGCCAGCTCGCGGAAAATCGGGAGGGCGGAGGTGAACACTGAAGCTTTCTTT.

This clone was seen many times. J is TRBJ2-1 and V is TRBV10-3; 13 bases agree with TRBD2. The CDR3 is made up of 17 amino acids. Germline CDR1 ENHRY, CDR2 SYGVKD. Trimming at V came to 1 base and at J to 8 bases, leaving 8 bases not matched to a gene. The CDR3, as DNA: TGTGCCATCAGTGAGTGGTCCGGGACTAGCGGGAAACATGAGCAGTTCTTC. Its protein is CAISEWSGTSGKHEQFF.

The V gene is TRBV5-1, the J gene TRBJ2-2; TRBD1 aligns across 7 bases. The CDR3 loop spans 15 amino acids. CDR1 is SGHRS and CDR2 is YFSETQ in the germline V gene. The V and J ends lost 4 bases and 5 bases, in that order; junction bases with no gene match: 8. This chain's CDR3 is CASSHVPGQTGELFF. The CDR3 DNA is TGCGCCAGCAGCCATGTCCCGGGACAGACCGGGGAGCTGTTTTTT.

This clone was seen repeatedly, ten times or more. The chain is built from TRBV6-2 or TRBV6-3 and TRBJ2-1, with 7 bases matching TRBD2. This CDR3 is 15 amino acids long. V lost 5 bases, J lost 0 bases, and 4 bases stayed unmatched. Per germline, CDR1 MNHEY and CDR2 SVGEGT. CDR3 bases: TGTGCCAGCAGTCCAAGCGGGGACTCCTACAATGAGCAGTTCTTC. It yields the protein CASSPSGDSYNEQFF.

This clone was counted many times. This sequence joins TRBV28 and TRBJ2-1; 11 bases match TRBD2. J lost 9 bases, V lost 3 bases, and 4 bases had no gene match. The CDR3 totals 14 residues. CDR1 and CDR2 from the germline V gene are MDHEN and SYDVKM. CDR3 residues: CASSLTSGAGEQFF. CDR3 bases: TGTGCCAGCAGTTTGACTAGCGGGGCGGGTGAGCAGTTCTTC.

This chain connects TRBV9 to TRBJ2-3; 9 bases are a match to TRBD1. Germline V gene data show CDR1 as SGDLS and CDR2 as YYNGEE. With V trimmed by 3 bases and J by 6 bases, 14 bases remained unmatched. CDR3 length equals 17 residues. CDR3 in DNA: TGTGCCAGCAGCGCTCCCGGGACAGGGTCCGGGATGGATACGCAGTATTTT. It yields the protein CASSAPGTGSGMDTQYF.

This clone came up many times. Since the CDR3 does not end with the conserved phenylalanine or tryptophan, this likely comes from a read error. The rearrangement uses TRBV20-1 and TRBJ2-1; D gene ambiguous. The germline gives CDR1 DFQATT, CDR2 SNEGSKA (reference sequence). V was pared by 1 base and J by 0 bases, with 7 bases between. The CDR3 is 14 amino acids. In DNA, the CDR3 is TGCAGTGCTAGAGGACTCAACTCCTACAATGAGCAGTTCCTC. Its protein product is CSARGLNSYNEQFL.

In this sample, this clone turned up many times. DNA of the CDR3: TGTGCCAGCAGCCCCCGACCGACACAAGAGACCCAGTACTTC. Protein: CASSPRPTQETQYF. The chain uses TRBV11-2 and TRBJ2-5; D remains ambiguous. Trimming removed 5 bases from V and 2 bases from J, with 12 bases in between. CDR1 and CDR2 (germline): SGHAT, FQNNGV. The CDR3 has 14 amino acids.

This clone has a count of ten or more. The rearrangement joins TRBV30 to TRBJ1-6; possibly TRBD1 for D (6 bases). This CDR3 contains 13 residues. Trimming took 8 bases from V and 9 from J, leaving 17 bases between them. CDR1 is GTSNPN, CDR2 SVGIG, per germline (reference sequence). The CDR3 region is CARTQGPASPLHF. The CDR3 DNA sequence: TGTGCCCGGACGCAGGGGCCTGCTTCACCCCTCCACTTT.

The genes are TRBV20-1 and TRBJ2-1, with 11 bases aligning to TRBD2. Per the germline V gene, CDR1 is DFQATT and CDR2 is SNEGSKA (reference sequence). CDR3 size: 16 residues. Losses at the gene ends were 3 bases for V and 4 bases for J; bases not matched to a gene: 8. DNA of the CDR3: TGCAGTGCTAGGAATCTACTAGCGGGAGAATACAATGAGCAGTTCTTC. It codes for CSARNLLAGEYNEQFF.

The table lists this clone with many counts. J is TRBJ2-7 and V is TRBV10-1; a weak D match, TRBD2 (5 bases). Germline CDR1 is WNHNN and CDR2 is SYGVQD (reference sequence). Trimming cost V 4 bases and J 6 bases, with 13 bases left between them. There are 13 residues in the CDR3. CDR3 nucleotides: TGCGCCAGCAGTGCCGGCGGGTTGGCCGAGCAGTACTTC. Residues: CASSAGGLAEQYF.

This clone was counted at least ten times. V is TRBV19 and J is TRBJ2-7, with D tentatively TRBD2 (6 bases). The V end lost 5 bases, the J end lost 6 bases, and 20 bases lay between the germline ends. This CDR3 is built from 15 residues. Germline V gene data show CDR1 as LNHDA and CDR2 as SQIVND (reference sequence). The CDR3 region is CASSSNPGESGEQYF. CDR3 sequence (DNA): TGTGCCAGTAGTTCTAATCCGGGGGAATCGGGCGAGCAGTACTTC.

The chain carries TRBV27 and TRBJ2-7; possibly TRBD2 for D (5 bases). In germline, CDR1 is MNHEY, CDR2 SMNVEV (reference sequence). CDR3 size: 13 residues. V was clipped by 5 bases and J by 0 bases, with 8 bases between them. The CDR3 loop is CASSPAGSYEQYF. CDR3 sequence (DNA): TGTGCCAGCAGTCCCGCGGGCTCCTACGAGCAGTACTTC.

This rearrangement joins TRBV19 to TRBJ1-1; tentatively, D is TRBD1 (5 bases). Trimming stripped 3 bases from V and 3 bases from J, with 8 bases between. The CDR3 covers 13 residues. Germline V gene lookup returns CDR1 LNHDA and CDR2 SQIVND (reference sequence). The CDR3 here is CASSMLQDTEAFF. The CDR3, as DNA: TGTGCCAGTAGTATGTTACAGGACACTGAAGCTTTCTTT.

The chain uses TRBV5-1 and TRBJ1-1; D is uncertain. Germline V gene sequence: CDR1 SGHRS, CDR2 YFSETQ. CDR3 length: 14 amino acids. Trimming shortened V by 4 bases and J by 11 bases, and 21 bases separated the two germline ends. The CDR3 spells CASSGGEAASWAFF. In nucleotides, the CDR3 is TGCGCCAGCAGCGGCGGGGAGGCCGCCTCATGGGCTTTCTTT.

The chain combines TRBV27 with TRBJ1-2; D is unclear. Trimming left V 5 bases short and J 9 bases short, with 19 bases between. Germline V gene lookup returns CDR1 MNHEY and CDR2 SMNVEV (reference sequence). The CDR3 has 14 residues. The CDR3 protein is CASSADFRAGRYTF. The CDR3 DNA sequence: TGTGCCAGCAGTGCCGACTTCCGGGCAGGTCGCTACACCTTC.

This clone was seen at least ten times. This sequence joins TRBV9 and TRBJ2-5, with D maybe TRBD1 (5 bases). Germline values: CDR1 SGDLS, CDR2 YYNGEE. The CDR3 extends over 13 amino acids. Trimming pared 1 base from V and 4 bases from J, leaving 8 bases between. CDR3 region: CASSVRGLETQYF. CDR3 bases: TGTGCCAGCAGCGTAAGGGGTCTAGAGACCCAGTACTTC.

This clone has more than one count but fewer than ten. This may arise from a read error, as a much more abundant clone is one base away. The chain is built from TRBV12-5 and TRBJ2-1; D unclear. Germline values: CDR1 LGHNT, CDR2 FRNRAP. The CDR3 sequence is 17 residues long. Written as DNA, the CDR3 is TGTGCTAGTGATTTGGCCCCTATCGGCGGAAACTACAATGAGCAGTTCTTC. Protein sequence: CASDLAPIGGNYNEQFF.

The V call is TRBV3-1, the J call TRBJ2-5; D gene uncertain. Trimming cost V 0 bases and J 6 bases, with 5 bases left between them. The CDR3 has 12 residues. CDR1 and CDR2 (germline): LGHDT, YNNKEL (reference sequence). The CDR3 protein is CASSQDQKTQYF. The CDR3 nucleotides read TGTGCCAGCAGCCAAGATCAAAAGACCCAGTACTTC.

This clone was recorded at least ten times. The chain couples TRBV5-1 to TRBJ2-7; 12 nucleotides match TRBD1. The germline gives CDR1 SGHRS, CDR2 YFSETQ. The CDR3 sequence is 15 residues long. V lost 3 bases to trimming and J lost 6 bases; unmatched junction nucleotides: 7. The CDR3 loop reads CASSSDGTGGFEQYF. The CDR3 DNA reads TGCGCCAGCAGCTCCGACGGGACAGGGGGCTTCGAGCAGTACTTC.

This clone has just a few counts. This chain connects TRBV6-5 to TRBJ1-1, with a weak D call TRBD1 (5 bases). CDR3 length equals 16 residues. With 2 bases removed from V and 5 bases from J, the gap between germline ends came to 18 bases. Germline CDR1 is MNHEY and CDR2 is SVGAGI. This CDR3 reads CASSYRGGAGRTEAFF. The CDR3 coding sequence is TGTGCCAGCAGTTACAGGGGCGGCGCGGGGCGGACTGAAGCTTTCTTT.